These T cell receptor beta chains were read from a single sample in a study of T-cell reconstitution after alpha-beta-depleted transplantation in children. Each CDR3 protein gets one entry after TCRdb re-called the PCR reads with MiXCR. The repertoire holds approximately 980,000 distinct CDR3 sequences, with 25% to 30% as singletons. The sequenced sample was PBMCs, mostly from graft donor cells, obtained 360 days after TCRalphabeta/CD19-depleted stem cell transplant. The receptors were sampled from a boy under two years old who had a stem cell transplant for SCID, so the T cells may come from the graft donor. The CDR3 runs from the conserved cysteine through the conserved F or W. The D gene is left open where the match is weak. A row's size may be missing; if present it is once, few, many or a size class.

j_gene | abundance | v_gene | d_gene | CDR3aa | CDR3nt
TRBJ2-1 | - | TRBV5-1 | - | CASSLTGRIVNEQFF | TGCGCCAGCAGCTTGACAGGGCGAATTGTCAATGAGCAGTTCTTC
TRBJ2-2 | - | TRBV6-6 | - | CASLRYGGELFF | TGTGCCAGCTTACGGTACGGCGGGGAGCTGTTTTTT
TRBJ2-7 | - | TRBV30 | TRBD1 | CAGTTRQGAYEQYF | TGTGCCGGCACCACCAGACAGGGGGCCTACGAGCAGTACTTC
TRBJ2-7 | - | TRBV5-1 | TRBD1 | CASSGEGAPPYEQYF | TGCGCCAGCAGTGGTGAGGGGGCTCCCCCCTACGAGCAGTACTTC
TRBJ1-1 | few | TRBV29-1 | - | CSVVTVQNTEAFF | TGCAGCGTTGTGACAGTCCAGAACACTGAAGCTTTCTTT
TRBJ1-1 | few | TRBV20-1 | - | CSVRGDYNTEAFF | TGCAGTGTTAGGGGGGATTATAACACTGAAGCTTTCTTT
TRBJ2-7 | - | TRBV20-1 | - | CSAQRGATQGNEQYF | TGCAGTGCCCAGAGAGGGGCGACCCAGGGGAACGAGCAGTACTTC
TRBJ2-7 | - | TRBV4-1 | - | CASSQEPTGTPPYEQYF | TGCGCCAGCAGCCAAGAACCCACCGGGACACCCCCCTACGAGCAGTACTTC
TRBJ2-7 | - | TRBV7-9 | - | CASSLDRGRANEQYF | TGTGCCAGCAGCTTAGATAGGGGCAGGGCCAACGAGCAGTACTTC
TRBJ1-3 | - | TRBV7-2 | TRBD1 | CASSGGTGGFGNTIYF | TGTGCCAGCAGCGGAGGGACAGGGGGTTTTGGAAACACCATATATTTT
TRBJ2-3 | - | TRBV7-2 | - | CASSLRAGASGTQYF | TGTGCCAGCAGCTTAAGGGCAGGGGCATCGGGTACGCAGTATTTT
TRBJ2-7 | few | TRBV4-1 | - | CASSQDAGEQYF | TGCGCCAGCAGCCAAGATGCCGGCGAGCAGTACTTC
TRBJ2-5 | - | TRBV6-5 | TRBD2 | CASSYGWSAGREETQYF | TGTGCCAGCAGTTACGGATGGTCAGCGGGGAGGGAAGAGACCCAGTACTTC
TRBJ2-1 | - | TRBV6-2/TRBV6-3 | TRBD2 | CASSIGAGRSYNEQFF | TGTGCCAGCAGTATTGGAGCGGGGAGGTCCTACAATGAGCAGTTCTTC
TRBJ2-7 | - | TRBV2 | - | CASSETHYEQYF | TGTGCCAGCAGTGAGACACACTACGAGCAGTACTTC
TRBJ2-7 | - | TRBV11-1 | TRBD2 | CASSPGTSGLKSYEQYF | TGTGCCAGCAGCCCAGGGACTAGCGGGTTGAAATCCTACGAGCAGTACTTC
TRBJ2-2 | few | TRBV20-1 | TRBD2 | CSARTGGRPNTGELFF | TGCAGTGCTAGGACGGGGGGACGACCGAACACCGGGGAGCTGTTTTTT
TRBJ2-1 | - | TRBV20-1 | TRBD2 | CSGRGSSYNEQFF | TGCAGTGGGCGGGGGAGCTCCTACAATGAGCAGTTCTTC
TRBJ2-5 | - | TRBV11-2 | TRBD2 | CASSLLRAVAGDLQETQYF | TGTGCCAGCAGCCTACTCCGTGCGGTAGCGGGGGACCTCCAAGAGACCCAGTACTTC
TRBJ2-1 | - | TRBV9 | TRBD2 | CASSVVPEGLAGDEQFF | TGTGCCAGCAGCGTAGTACCCGAGGGACTAGCGGGGGATGAGCAGTTCTTC
TRBJ2-2 | - | TRBV29-1 | TRBD2 | CSVGTSGGTGELFF | TGCAGCGTTGGGACTAGCGGGGGGACCGGGGAGCTGTTTTTT
TRBJ2-1 | - | TRBV19 | TRBD2 | CASSRLGLAGPGHEQFF | TGTGCCAGTAGTAGACTGGGACTAGCGGGGCCAGGTCATGAGCAGTTCTTC